The 12 T cell receptor delta chains presented below share a single source sample, sequenced in a study of γδ T cells in repeated Plasmodium falciparum infection. Gammadelta T cells were flow-sorted from PBMC into Vgamma9/Vdelta2+ and Vdelta2-negative populations for bulk analysis. TCRdb reapplied CATT to the multiplex PCR reads. The data show 85,000 to 100,000 delta-chain clones, over 0.9% seen once. Sequenced sample: gamma-delta T cells from blood. These receptors originate from a pool of human donors (malaria-infected and uninfected, not separated).

About this clone itself: TCRdb attributes to this sequence the protein of a much larger clone, which differs from the DNA translation at residue 12; a read error is likely, and the protein displayed is translated from the DNA. The chain uses TRDV1 and TRDJ1, with 8 bases fitting TRDD3. In the absence of a J gene in TCRdb, the DNA was matched to germline to assign it here. The CDR3 has 22 residues. Germline CDR1 is TSWWSYY and CDR2 is QGS. V trimming: 0 bases; J trimming: 0 bases; junction bases outside the gene matches: 21. The CDR3 loop is CALGELGSSRTEGYVDTDKLIF. In nucleotides, the CDR3 is TGTGCTCTTGGGGAACTGGGATCAAGTCGTACTGAGGGATACGTCGACACCGATAAACTCATCTTT.

This clone has just a few counts. A far larger clone is off by one base, so a read error is likely. This chain joins TRDV2 and TRDJ3, with TRDD3 matching 9 bases. TCRdb is silent on the J gene; assignment here came from matching the DNA to germline. Germline V gene data show CDR1 as GEAIGNYY and CDR2 as EKD. The CDR3 has 20 residues. This CDR3 is CACDTNPGDTSSWDTRQMFF. The CDR3 region has the DNA TGTGCCTGTGACACCAATCCTGGGGATACGAGCTCCTGGGACACCCGGCAGATGTTTTTC.

This clone was detected ten times or more. A far larger clone is just one base off, so this is likely a read error. Other DNA sequences of this sample code for an identical CDR3. The V gene is TRDV2, the J gene TRDJ1, with D possibly matching TRDD3 (6 bases). TCRdb offers no J gene call, so here the DNA was matched to germline to obtain one. Germline loops: CDR1 GEAIGNYY, CDR2 EKD. With 1 base removed from V and 2 bases from J, the gap between germline ends came to 25 bases. The CDR3 has 19 amino acids. CDR3 loop: CACDTPGGGPRIGTDKLIF. The CDR3, as DNA: TGTGCCTGTGACACACCTGGTGGGGGCCCAAGGATCGGTACCGATAAACTCATCTTT.

Points on this clone: A far larger clone is off by one base, so a read error is likely. The same CDR3 can be traced to other DNA sequences in this sample. The rearrangement links TRDV1 to TRDJ1; 12 nucleotides line up with TRDD3. The J gene, absent from TCRdb, was called here by matching the DNA to germline. This CDR3 contains 21 residues. Germline CDR1 TSWWSYY, CDR2 QGS. With V trimmed by 1 base and J by 1 base, 16 bases remained unmatched. The CDR3: CALGEPSIWGIRVSPTDKLIF. DNA of the CDR3: TGTGCTCTTGGGGAACCCTCCATCTGGGGGATACGTGTATCCCCCACCGATAAACTCATCTTT.

This clone was recorded a few times. This sequence is one base from a far larger clone and is likely a read error. Other DNA sequences of this sample code for an identical CDR3. The CDR3 bases are TGTGCCTGTGACACCGTTTTGTACACCGATAAGCTCATCTTT. Its protein product is CACDTVLYTDKLIF. The V segment is TRDV2, and no J call was made. Germline loops: CDR1 GEAIGNYY, CDR2 EKD. The CDR3 is made up of 14 amino acids.

This clone was counted at least ten times. The protein in TCRdb stems from a much larger clone and differs at residue 18 from this DNA's translation, likely a read error; here the protein is translated from the DNA. The V gene is TRDV2, the J gene TRDJ3, with TRDD3 matching over 7 bases. TCRdb lists no J gene, so it was determined here by aligning the DNA to germline. The CDR3 is 22 residues long. CDR1 GEAIGNYY and CDR2 EKD come from the germline V gene. The CDR3 here is CACDTSGGSISGSSWDTQQMFF. CDR3 nucleotides: TGTGCCTGTGACACTTCAGGGGGATCTATATCTGGAAGCTCCTGGGACACCCAACAGATGTTTTTC.

This clone was detected a few times. This DNA's translation differs at residue 4 from TCRdb's protein, which comes from a much larger clone; a read error is likely, and the protein shown is translated from the DNA. V is TRDV2 and J is TRDJ3; 11 bases are a match to TRDD3. TCRdb offers no J gene call, so here the DNA was matched to germline to obtain one. CDR3 length: 20 residues. Germline V CDR1 and CDR2: GEAIGNYY, EKD. CDR3 in amino acids: CACNTMGDTRSSWDTRQMFF. In nucleotides, the CDR3 is TGTGCCTGTAACACCATGGGGGATACGCGAAGCTCCTGGGACACCCGACAGATGTTTTTC.

In this sample, this clone turned up a few times. A far larger clone is one base from this, pointing to a likely read error. This specimen includes other DNA sequences encoding the same CDR3. The genes are TRDV1 and TRDJ1, with 10 bases fitting TRDD3. TCRdb offers no J gene call, so here the DNA was matched to germline to obtain one. Germline assignment: CDR1 TSWWSYY and CDR2 QGS. The J segment lost 0 bases and the V segment lost 3 bases, leaving 25 bases of the junction unmatched. This CDR3 comprises 23 residues. Written as DNA, the CDR3 is TGTGCTCTTGGGGAGGGTTCTTTCCCTTCGTTCGTACTGGGGGATGGATACACCGATAAACTCATCTTT. Its translation is CALGEGSFPSFVLGDGYTDKLIF.

In the case of this clone: A far larger clone is one base from this, pointing to a likely read error. The same CDR3 can be traced to other DNA sequences in this sample. DNA of the CDR3: TGTGCTCTTGGGGAACTCCGTCCGTTAAAAGGCGCCGATAAACTCATCTTT. Translating it yields CALGELRPLKGADKLIF. The rearrangement uses TRDV1 and TRDJ1, with D unresolved. Between the trimmed V and J ends, which lost 0 bases and 3 bases, there was a span of 17 bases. Germline values: CDR1 TSWWSYY, CDR2 QGS. CDR3 length: 17 amino acids.

This clone was seen many times. TCRdb has a much larger clone's protein, which differs at residue 7 from the translation of this DNA, likely because of a read error; what is shown is the protein translated from the DNA. The gene calls are TRDV2 and TRDJ1, with TRDD3 matching over 10 bases. The J gene, not given by TCRdb, was assigned here from a germline match of the nucleotide sequence. The germline gives CDR1 GEAIGNYY, CDR2 EKD. Unmatched junction bases numbered 30, after V lost 5 bases and J lost 1 base. The CDR3 spans 23 residues. CDR3 nucleotides: TGTGCCTGTGGCAAACACCTCCTAATGAGGGGGATACGCTCCCGGGGTTGCACCGATAAACTCATCTTT. Translated, it gives CACGKHLLMRGIRSRGCTDKLIF.

This clone was seen more than once but under ten times. This likely traces to a read error, being one base from a far larger clone. The identical CDR3 is also encoded by other nucleotide sequences in the sample. The chain is built from TRDV1 and TRDJ2; D tentatively fits TRDD2 or TRDD3 (5 bases each). TCRdb offers no J gene call, so here the DNA was matched to germline to obtain one. Germline V gene sequence: CDR1 TSWWSYY, CDR2 QGS. There are 19 residues in the CDR3. The CDR3 DNA is TGTGCTCTCGGGGAACTCTACCTACCTGTGGACGTTTTGACAGCACAACTCTTCTTT. This encodes CALGELYLPVDVLTAQLFF.

A few counts support this clone. A far larger clone is a single base away, which makes a read error likely. Other DNA variants within this sample encode the same CDR3. This chain joins TRDV1 and TRDJ1, with D maybe TRDD3 (5 bases). No J gene was available from TCRdb, and it was assigned here by a germline match of the DNA. Germline CDR1 reads TSWWSYY; CDR2 reads QGS. The CDR3 is 20 residues long. The CDR3 DNA follows: TGCGCTCTTGGGGAAAGACAAACCCCAGGAGTACTTCTCCACACCGATAAACTCATCTTT. Amino acid sequence: CALGERQTPGVLLHTDKLIF.